Reported below is one T cell receptor beta chain. These data originate in a study of T cell changes during pregnancy in multiple sclerosis. Produced via immunoSEQ multiplex PCR; TCRdb's table is partial and in-frame only. The table lists tens of thousands of clones, about 93% of them singletons. Germline CDR1 and CDR2: SGHVS and FNYEAQ. The CDR3 loop spans 16 amino acids. J lost 8 bases, V lost 2 bases, and 12 bases had no gene match. Sequenced material: CD8+ T cells from peripheral blood mononuclear cells, taken in the second trimester of pregnancy. The origin of this receptor is a female donor with multiple sclerosis, enrolled in a pregnancy study. The rearrangement joins TRBV7-6 to TRBJ2-1, with 7 bases that match TRBD2. The CDR3 bases are TGTGCCAGCAGCTTAAAGGTCCGGGAGGCAAGGGATGAGCAGTTCTTC. Amino acids: CASSLKVREARDEQFF.